This T cell receptor beta chain was sequenced in a study of OX40 agonist ivuxolimab in advanced cancers. On this clone: Its target is unknown.

Sequencing was performed with immunoSEQ multiplex PCR; in TCRdb, only in-frame clones are kept and a portion is missing. The sample has 150,000 to 170,000 clones; roughly 92% are singletons. V was pared by 4 bases and J by 3 bases, with 7 bases between. This CDR3 comprises 12 residues. Germline loops: CDR1 GTSNPN, CDR2 SVGIG (reference sequence). Study findings and constraints: Among some nonresponders, normalized T-cell clonal expansion was also low. Clonal expansion from baseline to week 6 occurred in both CD4+ and CD8+ T cells.

This TCR derives from an adult with an advanced solid tumor such as melanoma, head and neck, liver or kidney cancer. Sequences were derived from CD4+ or CD8+ T cells sorted from blood, sampled in a trial of the OX40 agonist ivuxolimab. V is TRBV30 and J is TRBJ2-1; no clear D gene. In nucleotides, the CDR3 is TGTGCCTGGACTAGGGACTACAATGAGCAGTTCTTC. It yields the protein CAWTRDYNEQFF.